The 17 T cell receptor beta chains listed next were all sequenced from one sample in a study of CD8 T cells in Susac syndrome (dated by TCRdb to the late 2010s). Library construction relied on the immunoSEQ multiplex PCR assay. RNA was extracted using the RNeasy kit, and roughly 0.5 to 1 ug of the RNA was reverse transcribed with random hexamers. TCRdb itself trimmed the public reads at Q25 with fastp, ran MiXCR and retained productive beta chains. Rows with one shared CDR3 protein collapse into an entry with the most common genes and DNA. This sample lists some 110,000 distinct CDR3 sequences; 85% to 95% were detected once. The biggest ten clones account for 0.093% of the sample. The specimen was CD4+ T cells from PBMCs. Receptor source: a human donor with multiple sclerosis.

The rearrangement links TRBV7-3 to TRBJ2-3, with 8 bases lining up with TRBD2. In germline, CDR1 is SGHTA, CDR2 FQGTGA. The CDR3 has 16 amino acids. V was clipped by 5 bases and J by 2 bases; unmatched bases: 9. The CDR3 loop is CASSPRGGTPTDTQYF. The CDR3 coding sequence is TGTGCCAGCAGCCCACGCGGGGGGACTCCCACAGATACGCAGTATTTT.

This chain joins TRBV5-1 and TRBJ2-5; maybe TRBD2 (6 bases). V was pared by 7 bases and J by 4 bases, with 11 bases between. CDR3 length: 12 residues. Germline V CDR1 and CDR2: SGHRS, YFSETQ. The DNA of the CDR3 is TGCGCCAGCGCCCGGGGGACAGAGACCCAGTACTTC. Its translation: CASARGTETQYF.

CDR3 residues: CASSLEPGPQGYEQYF. CDR3 in DNA: TGTGCCAGCAGCTTAGAACCGGGACCCCAAGGGTACGAGCAGTACTTC. The chain has TRBV7-2 and TRBJ2-7; either TRBD1 or TRBD2 may fit D (5 bases each). V gave up 1 base and J gave up 4 bases, with 17 bases separating them. CDR3 length equals 16 residues. Per germline, CDR1 SGHTA and CDR2 FQGNSA.

CDR3 in amino acids: CASSRGTGEIDTEAFF. The CDR3 nucleotides read TGTGCCAGCAGCCGAGGGACAGGCGAAATTGACACTGAAGCTTTCTTT. The chain recombines TRBV14 with TRBJ1-1, with TRBD1 identical over 8 bases. This CDR3 region has 16 residues. After removal of 4 bases from V and 3 bases from J, the junction contained 10 bases not matched to a gene. Looked up from germline, CDR1 is SGHDN and CDR2 is FVKESK.

The V call is TRBV7-2, the J call TRBJ2-2, with D possibly matching TRBD2 (5 bases). The ends were cut back, 4 bases at V and 4 bases at J, with 19 bases in the middle. The germline V gene encodes CDR1 SGHTA and CDR2 FQGNSA. The CDR3 loop spans 17 amino acids. The chain's CDR3 is CASSSPGLLRGTGELFF. CDR3 sequence (DNA): TGTGCCAGCAGCTCCCCCGGACTCCTTCGGGGCACCGGGGAGCTGTTTTTT.

J is TRBJ1-5 and V is TRBV4-3; no reliable D call. From germline, CDR1 is LGHNA and CDR2 YSLEER. This CDR3 comprises 16 residues. Trimming removed 0 bases at V and 1 base at J, with 10 bases between. The CDR3 sequence is CASSQEYGGSNQPQHF. In nucleotides, the CDR3 is TGCGCCAGCAGCCAAGAATACGGTGGGAGCAATCAGCCCCAGCATTTT.

This chain links TRBV5-4 with TRBJ2-7; 9 nucleotides align to TRBD1. Trimming at V came to 0 bases and at J to 3 bases, leaving 4 bases not matched to a gene. CDR1 SGHNT and CDR2 YYREEE come from the germline V gene (reference sequence). This CDR3 comprises 15 residues. For the CDR3, the DNA is TGTGCCAGCAGCTTGGACAGGGGGCAATTCTACGAGCAGTACTTC. Translating gives CASSLDRGQFYEQYF.

The chain uses TRBV6-5 and TRBJ1-4; D remains unclear. Trimming removed 9 bases from V and 2 bases from J, with 7 bases in between. Germline V gene sequence: CDR1 MNHEY, CDR2 SVGAGI. The CDR3 spans 12 residues. The CDR3 DNA reads TGTGCCAGTGGTATTACTAATGAAAAACTGTTTTTT. It codes for CASGITNEKLFF.

The chain links TRBV29-1 to TRBJ2-2; D is unresolved. The germline V and J ends were trimmed by 1 base and 5 bases, with 2 bases remaining between them. CDR3 size: 11 residues. Germline lookup yields CDR1 SQVTM and CDR2 ANQGSEA. The CDR3 DNA follows: TGCAGCGTTGAAGTTACCGGGGAGCTGTTTTTT. Amino acid sequence: CSVEVTGELFF.

The CDR3 loop is CASRRQGVNSYEQYF. The CDR3 coding sequence is TGTGCCAGCAGGCGACAGGGGGTCAACTCCTACGAGCAGTACTTC. This chain uses TRBV7-2 with TRBJ2-7; 9 bases are a match to TRBD1. V trimming: 6 bases; J trimming: 0 bases; junction bases outside the gene matches: 6. CDR1 is SGHTA and CDR2 is FQGNSA in the germline V gene. The CDR3 sequence is 15 residues long.

V gene TRBV12-3 or TRBV12-4 combines with J gene TRBJ2-7; D is unclear. Trimming pared 5 bases from V and 1 base from J, leaving 15 bases between. This CDR3 is 15 amino acids long. For the CDR3, the DNA is TGTGCCAGCAGTCGCCAGGCCACCTTTTCCTACGAGCAGTACTTC. Translated: CASSRQATFSYEQYF.

The rearrangement joins TRBV4-1 to TRBJ1-4, with D perhaps matching TRBD1 (6 bases). With 4 bases removed from V and 7 bases from J, the gap between germline ends came to 16 bases. The germline V gene has CDR1 MGHRA and CDR2 YSYEKL. CDR3 length: 15 residues. The CDR3 sequence: CASSLTGGTGEKLFF. The CDR3 region has the DNA TGCGCCAGCAGCCTCACGGGGGGCACAGGTGAAAAACTGTTTTTT.

The J gene is TRBJ2-5, the V gene TRBV7-9; D gene uncertain. This CDR3 contains 14 residues. Deletions cut 2 bases from V and 2 bases from J, with 9 bases between. Germline V gene data show CDR1 as SEHNR and CDR2 as FQNEAQ (reference sequence). CDR3 residues: CASSLWQVQETQYF. CDR3 sequence (DNA): TGTGCCAGCAGCTTATGGCAGGTTCAAGAGACCCAGTACTTC.

The rearrangement links TRBV14 to TRBJ1-1; D is unclear. Germline V gives CDR1 SGHDN, CDR2 FVKESK. V was clipped by 3 bases and J by 1 base, with 12 bases between them. There are 15 residues in the CDR3. The CDR3 DNA reads as TGTGCCAGCAGCCACGATTCCAGGTGGAACACTGAAGCTTTCTTT. It translates to CASSHDSRWNTEAFF.

The sample holds one count of this clonotype. J is TRBJ1-1 and V is TRBV6-2 or TRBV6-3; no definite D call. Germline V gene data show CDR1 as MNHEY and CDR2 as SVGEGT. Trimming removed 5 bases from V and 2 bases from J, with 12 bases in between. There are 14 residues in the CDR3. The CDR3, as DNA: TGTGCCAGCAGTCCCCGACGGGAAAACACTGAAGCTTTCTTT. Translating gives CASSPRRENTEAFF.

Here the CDR3 DNA reads TGTGCCAGCAGCTCAGCGCAGTGGACCGGGGAGCTGTTTTTT. This encodes CASSSAQWTGELFF. The chain links TRBV7-2 to TRBJ2-2; D is uncertain. This CDR3 has 14 amino acids. CDR1 and CDR2 (germline): SGHTA, FQGNSA. Trimming took off 4 bases at V and 5 bases at J, with 11 bases between the two ends.

The genes are TRBV4-3 and TRBJ1-4; D perhaps matches TRBD1 (6 bases). V was pared by 0 bases and J by 0 bases, with 14 bases between. The germline V gene encodes CDR1 LGHNA and CDR2 YSLEER. The CDR3 contains 18 residues. CDR3 in amino acids: CASSQDWSQGTTNEKLFF. In nucleotides, the CDR3 is TGCGCCAGCAGCCAAGATTGGTCACAGGGAACAACTAATGAAAAACTGTTTTTT.